A single sample gave rise to the 6 T cell receptor beta chains below, sequenced in a study of naive and memory T cell subsets. The beta constant-region primer was an equimolar mix of two oligonucleotides covering TRBC1 and TRBC2. Four rounds of PCR amplified the ligated cDNA using nested alpha and beta constant-region primers plus SP2. TCRdb analysed the UMI-ligation and nested PCR reads with MiXCR anew, one entry per CDR3 protein. The repertoire holds roughly 130,000 distinct CDR3 sequences, with 36% as singletons. Input material: central memory CD4+ T cells from blood. These receptors all come from a human donor in good health.

In this sample, this clonotype turned up a few times. The chain links TRBV28 to TRBJ2-1; D call uncertain. CDR1 is MDHEN and CDR2 is SYDVKM in the germline V gene. The CDR3 sequence is 15 residues long. The ends were cut back, 6 bases at V and 9 bases at J, with 21 bases in the middle. The CDR3 loop is CASSQSHAGRFEQFF. CDR3 DNA sequence: TGTGCCAGCAGCCAAAGCCACGCCGGTCGTTTTGAGCAGTTCTTC.

This rearrangement joins TRBV6-5 to TRBJ2-7; unclear D gene. This CDR3 has 13 amino acids. With 2 bases removed from V and 3 bases from J, the gap between germline ends came to 8 bases. CDR1 and CDR2 (germline): MNHEY, SVGAGI. CDR3 in amino acids: CASSYGKVYEQYF. Here the CDR3 DNA reads TGTGCCAGCAGTTACGGGAAGGTCTACGAGCAGTACTTC.

This clonotype was observed at least ten times. The chain carries TRBV6-2 or TRBV6-3 and TRBJ1-5, with no clear D. The CDR3 totals 17 residues. The germline V gene has CDR1 MNHEY and CDR2 SVGEGT. The V end was cut by 0 bases, the J end by 5 bases, with 17 bases between. The CDR3 region has the DNA TGTGCCAGCAGTTACTCGATGGCCAGGCCAAGGGATCAGCCCCAGCATTTT. Encoded protein: CASSYSMARPRDQPQHF.

This clonotype was observed at least ten times. The chain has TRBV5-5 and TRBJ1-1; 7 bases fit TRBD1. This CDR3 spans 13 amino acids. V was pared by 5 bases and J by 6 bases, with 7 bases of the junction left unmatched. Germline V gene lookup returns CDR1 SGHKS and CDR2 YYEKEE (reference sequence). The CDR3 DNA is TGTGCCAGCAGGAAACAGGGGAAGGCTGAAGCTTTCTTT. Translation: CASRKQGKAEAFF.

The chain carries TRBV29-1 and TRBJ1-5, with 10 bases matching TRBD1. This CDR3 has 15 amino acids. Trimming cost V 3 bases and J 6 bases; bases outside gene matches: 8. Germline V gene lookup returns CDR1 SQVTM and CDR2 ANQGSEA. In DNA, the CDR3 is TGCAGCGTTGATATAACCGGGACAGGGGTTCAGCCCCAGCATTTT. It encodes CSVDITGTGVQPQHF.

The chain couples TRBV28 to TRBJ1-5, with D unresolved. CDR1 is MDHEN and CDR2 is SYDVKM in the germline V gene. The CDR3 sequence is 12 residues long. The V gene lost 8 bases and the J gene lost 8 bases, with 13 bases spanning the gap. The CDR3 loop is CASDNFREPQHF. CDR3 DNA: TGTGCCAGCGACAACTTCCGAGAGCCCCAGCATTTT.